Listed here are 24 T cell receptor beta chains from one sample, sequenced in a study of T cell changes during pregnancy in multiple sclerosis (dated by TCRdb to between 2018 and 2021). The library was generated by the immunoSEQ multiplex PCR assay. This is the immuneACCESS table as TCRdb keeps it, with only in-frame sequences that have V and J called. A part of the clones is gone; compared with another copy, unresolved V genes explain less than half, and the rest is unexplained. Within this sample are 30,000 to 45,000 clones, with over 75% of them counted one time only. 1.2% of the sample comes from the top ten. Sequencing was performed on CD4+ T cells from peripheral blood mononuclear cells, taken before pregnancy. All receptors derive from a female donor with multiple sclerosis, enrolled in a pregnancy study.

The chain recombines TRBV28 with TRBJ2-1; D might be TRBD1 (5 bases). This CDR3 region has 15 residues. The ends were cut back, 8 bases at V and 5 bases at J, with 19 bases in the middle. CDR1 MDHEN and CDR2 SYDVKM come from the germline V gene. The CDR3 DNA reads TGTGCCAGCGGGGCGGCGGACCAGCATGACAATGAGCAGTTCTTC. This encodes CASGAADQHDNEQFF.

The J gene is TRBJ2-3, the V gene TRBV12-5; no reliable D call. The germline V gene has CDR1 LGHNT and CDR2 FRNRAP. Between the trimmed V and J ends, which lost 3 bases and 3 bases, there was a span of 10 bases. This CDR3 is 14 amino acids long. The CDR3 DNA sequence: TGTGCTAGTGGTTTAAGCGTCGGAACAGATACGCAGTATTTT. This translates into CASGLSVGTDTQYF. Full variable domain (missing parts from reference TRBV12-5 and TRBJ2-3): DARVTQTPRHKVTEMGQEVTMRCQPILGHNTVFWYRQTMMQGLELLAYFRNRAPLDDSGMPKDRFSAEMPDATLATLKIQPSEPRDSAVYFCASGLSVGTDTQYFGPGTRLTVL.

The V call is TRBV9, the J call TRBJ1-1, with TRBD1 as a possible D gene (6 bases). Germline V CDR1 and CDR2: SGDLS, YYNGEE. V gave up 4 bases and J gave up 2 bases, with 12 bases separating them. CDR3 size: 14 residues. The CDR3 spells CASSPLDSNTEAFF. Here the CDR3 DNA reads TGTGCCAGCAGCCCACTGGACAGCAACACTGAAGCTTTCTTT.

This sequence joins TRBV7-9 and TRBJ2-3, with 11 bases that match TRBD2. Germline CDR1 SEHNR, CDR2 FQNEAQ (reference sequence). Trimming at V came to 5 bases and at J to 7 bases, leaving 11 bases not matched to a gene. This CDR3 spans 16 amino acids. The CDR3 sequence: CASSPKTSGMSNTQYF. CDR3 DNA sequence: TGTGCCAGCAGCCCGAAGACTAGCGGGATGAGTAATACGCAGTATTTT.

This chain joins TRBV28 and TRBJ2-5; TRBD1 matches 7 bases. This CDR3 region has 15 residues. V lost 11 bases to trimming and J lost 2 bases; unmatched junction nucleotides: 14. Germline V gene data show CDR1 as MDHEN and CDR2 as SYDVKM. CDR3 in DNA: TGTGCCTCAATACGGGACAGCACGAGGCAAGAGACCCAGTACTTC. The encoded protein is CASIRDSTRQETQYF.

The CDR3 loop reads CASSLPQGDTGELFF. The CDR3 bases are TGTGCCAGCAGCCTACCACAGGGGGACACCGGGGAGCTGTTTTTT. The chain has TRBV5-4 and TRBJ2-2; 8 positions agree with TRBD1. V trimming: 4 bases; J trimming: 3 bases; junction bases outside the gene matches: 5. The CDR3 spans 15 residues. The V gene's germline CDR1 is SGHNT and CDR2 YYREEE (reference sequence).

The rearrangement joins TRBV5-6 to TRBJ1-4, with TRBD1 matching over 10 bases. In germline, CDR1 is SGHDT, CDR2 YYEEEE. The CDR3 totals 15 residues. Trimming cost V 4 bases and J 6 bases; bases outside gene matches: 6. CDR3 bases: TGTGCCAGCAGCGTGGCGGGACAGGGGTATGAAAAACTGTTTTTT. Translation: CASSVAGQGYEKLFF.

There are a few counts of this clone. V is TRBV5-1 and J is TRBJ2-1; TRBD2 matches at 7 bases. CDR3 size: 15 residues. V lost 4 bases and J lost 0; bases outside the gene matches: 4. Germline CDR1 reads SGHRS; CDR2 reads YFSETQ. CDR3: CASSSASGSYNEQFF. Written as DNA, the CDR3 is TGCGCCAGCAGCAGTGCTAGCGGCTCCTACAATGAGCAGTTCTTC.

V gene TRBV5-1 combines with J gene TRBJ1-3; D gene uncertain. Trimming shortened V by 1 base and J by 0 bases, and 14 bases separated the two germline ends. The CDR3 totals 17 residues. Per the germline V gene, CDR1 is SGHRS and CDR2 is YFSETQ. The CDR3: CASSLLSRSSSGNTIYF. The CDR3 DNA is TGCGCCAGCAGCTTGTTAAGTCGGAGCTCCTCTGGAAACACCATATATTTT.

The V gene is TRBV6-5, the J gene TRBJ2-3; D unresolved. V was pared by 5 bases and J by 0 bases, with 12 bases between. The germline V gene has CDR1 MNHEY and CDR2 SVGAGI. The CDR3 is 15 residues long. CDR3 coding DNA: TGTGCCAGCAGTCCTTTCCTAAGAAGCACAGATACGCAGTATTTT. This translates into CASSPFLRSTDTQYF.

V gene TRBV14 combines with J gene TRBJ2-2; 10 positions agree with TRBD1. The V segment lost 4 bases and the J segment 6 bases; nucleotides outside the gene matches: 8. Germline lookup yields CDR1 SGHDN and CDR2 FVKESK. The CDR3 has 16 residues. The CDR3 bases are TGTGCCAGCAGCCGCCCGGGACAGGGGAGGTCCGGGGAGCTGTTTTTT. Translation gives CASSRPGQGRSGELFF.

In this sample, this clone turned up once. The chain carries TRBV7-9 and TRBJ1-1, with D tentatively TRBD1 (5 bases). Deletions cut 2 bases from V and 5 bases from J, with 9 bases between. CDR1 is SEHNR and CDR2 is FQNEAQ in the germline V gene (reference sequence). The CDR3 contains 13 residues. CDR3 loop: CASSLQGTTEAFF. The CDR3, as DNA: TGTGCCAGCAGCTTACAGGGTACGACTGAAGCTTTCTTT.

The chain has TRBV7-9 and TRBJ2-7; TRBD1 aligns across 9 bases. The germline V gene encodes CDR1 SEHNR and CDR2 FQNEAQ (reference sequence). The CDR3 is made up of 14 amino acids. V shed 5 bases, J shed 0 bases, and the junction held 2 bases outside the gene matches. Written as DNA, the CDR3 is TGTGCCAGCAGCGGGACAGGGAGCTCCTACGAGCAGTACTTC. Translating gives CASSGTGSSYEQYF.

The rearrangement joins TRBV7-9 to TRBJ2-1; 11 bases align to TRBD2. The CDR3 consists of 17 residues. Germline assignment: CDR1 SEHNR and CDR2 FQNEAQ (reference sequence). Losses at the gene ends were 5 bases for V and 9 bases for J; bases not matched to a gene: 15. The CDR3 loop is CASSPPLRLAGKGEQFF. The CDR3, as DNA: TGTGCCAGCAGCCCCCCCTTAAGACTAGCGGGGAAGGGTGAGCAGTTCTTC.

The chain has TRBV5-1 and TRBJ1-4; weak D call: TRBD1 (5 bases). From germline, CDR1 is SGHRS and CDR2 YFSETQ. This CDR3 spans 17 amino acids. Trimming removed 0 bases from V and 3 bases from J, with 15 bases in between. CDR3 region: CASSLGAAQGANEKLFF. As DNA, the CDR3 is TGCGCCAGCAGCTTGGGGGCGGCGCAGGGTGCTAATGAAAAACTGTTTTTT.

There are a few counts of this clone. This chain uses TRBV7-2 with TRBJ1-5, with D maybe TRBD1 (6 bases). The germline V and J ends were trimmed by 1 base and 5 bases, with 9 bases remaining between them. The length of the CDR3 is 14 residues. CDR1 and CDR2 from the germline V gene are SGHTA and FQGNSA. The CDR3 reads CASSLVQGDQPQHF. CDR3 nucleotide sequence: TGTGCCAGCAGCTTAGTACAGGGTGATCAGCCCCAGCATTTT.

The rearrangement links TRBV6-6 to TRBJ1-1; D is ambiguous. Germline V gene sequence: CDR1 MNHNY, CDR2 SVGAGI (reference sequence). This CDR3 contains 13 residues. Trimming removed 4 bases at V and 7 bases at J, with 13 bases between. Here the CDR3 reads CASSSRMTHEAFF. CDR3 sequence (DNA): TGTGCCAGCAGTTCTCGGATGACACATGAAGCTTTCTTT.

This sequence joins TRBV2 and TRBJ1-2, with D unresolved. The V gene lost 6 bases and the J gene lost 3 bases, with 11 bases spanning the gap. CDR1 is SNHLY, CDR2 FYNNEI, per germline. The CDR3 is 13 amino acids. The CDR3 sequence is CASSFDTDYGYTF. The CDR3 DNA sequence: TGTGCCAGCAGCTTTGACACAGACTATGGCTACACCTTC.

The CDR3 sequence is CASSQYQGVADNQPQHF. The CDR3 coding sequence is TGTGCCAGCAGCCAATACCAGGGGGTCGCGGACAATCAGCCCCAGCATTTT. The rearrangement links TRBV4-2 to TRBJ1-5; 7 positions agree with TRBD1. J gave up 3 bases and V 2 bases, and 10 bases lay outside the gene matches. In germline, CDR1 is LGHNA, CDR2 YNFKEQ. The CDR3 has 17 amino acids.

J is TRBJ2-7 and V is TRBV28; D might be TRBD1 (5 bases). The CDR3 contains 14 residues. The V end was cut by 2 bases, the J end by 8 bases, with 16 bases between. Germline assignment: CDR1 MDHEN and CDR2 SYDVKM. The DNA for the CDR3 is TGTGCCAGCAGTTTACCCACAGGCCAAAGTCAGCAGTACTTC. Amino acid sequence: CASSLPTGQSQQYF.

This clone was recorded once. The genes are TRBV9 and TRBJ1-1; a possible D gene is TRBD1 (6 bases). V lost 0 bases to trimming and J lost 5 bases, with 11 bases between them. This CDR3 contains 14 residues. CDR1 and CDR2 (germline): SGDLS, YYNGEE. The CDR3: CASSVGGGLTEAFF. The CDR3 coding sequence is TGTGCCAGCAGCGTAGGCGGGGGCCTGACTGAAGCTTTCTTT.

CDR3 protein: CATLKGGGGTGELFF. In DNA form, the CDR3 reads TGTGCCACCCTCAAAGGGGGCGGTGGAACCGGGGAGCTGTTTTTT. This sequence joins TRBV28 and TRBJ2-2, with 7 bases identical to TRBD1. The CDR3 is 15 residues long. Germline CDR1 reads MDHEN; CDR2 reads SYDVKM. V lost 10 bases, J lost 5 bases, and 13 bases stayed unmatched.

This chain joins TRBV6-5 and TRBJ2-7, with 15 positions matching TRBD2. Per germline, CDR1 MNHEY and CDR2 SVGAGI. Losses at the gene ends were 4 bases for V and 12 bases for J; bases not matched to a gene: 7. The CDR3 has 14 residues. The DNA of the CDR3 is TGTGCCAGCAGTTCTCGGACTAGCGGGAGGGTAAGGTACTTC. This sequence encodes CASSSRTSGRVRYF.

This chain joins TRBV5-1 and TRBJ2-3; 12 bases fit TRBD2. The CDR3 length is 15 residues. Losses at the gene ends were 4 bases for V and 0 bases for J; bases not matched to a gene: 0. CDR1 and CDR2 from the germline V gene are SGHRS and YFSETQ. In DNA, the CDR3 is TGCGCCAGCAGCGGGACTAGCGGGAGCACAGATACGCAGTATTTT. It yields the protein CASSGTSGSTDTQYF.